These T cell receptor beta chains were read from a single sample in a study of blood T cell repertoires in COVID-19. Assay: immunoSEQ multiplex PCR; the TCRdb copy retains only in-frame clones and omits some. Counted here are about 240,000 clones, roughly four fifths occurring once; the ten biggest clones make up about 1.9%. The specimen was peripheral blood. These receptors originate from a man aged 25 to 40 who had recovered from COVID-19. CDR3s include the opening cysteine and the closing phenylalanine or tryptophan. D genes are given only for firm matches. Only some rows state a clone size, as once, few, many or a class for expanded clones.

size,J,D,V,CDR3,DNA
once,TRBJ2-3,TRBD2,TRBV24-1,CATSDSGTSPTDTQYF,TGTGCCACCAGTGATTCCGGGACTAGCCCCACAGATACGCAGTATTTT
-,TRBJ2-2,-,TRBV7-8,CASSGHRVTRELFF,TGTGCCAGCAGCGGCCACCGGGTCACAAGGGAGCTGTTTTTT
-,TRBJ1-6,-,TRBV5-1,CASSAGSGVTYNSPLHF,TGCGCCAGCAGCGCCGGGAGCGGAGTAACCTATAATTCACCCCTCCACTTT
-,TRBJ2-1,-,TRBV7-3,CASSLNPAYNEQFF,TGTGCCAGCAGCTTAAACCCAGCCTACAATGAGCAGTTCTTC
-,TRBJ2-5,-,TRBV6-5,CASSYSGATQETQYF,TGTGCCAGCAGTTACTCGGGGGCCACTCAAGAGACCCAGTACTTC
few,TRBJ1-1,TRBD1,TRBV27,CASSPIRDRGFTEAFF,TGTGCCAGCAGTCCTATCCGGGACAGGGGATTCACTGAAGCTTTCTTT
-,TRBJ2-1,TRBD2,TRBV7-9,CASSLQLAGGNEQFF,TGTGCCAGCAGCTTACAACTAGCGGGGGGGAATGAGCAGTTCTTC
-,TRBJ2-5,TRBD2,TRBV13,CASSSLAGNQETQYF,TGTGCCAGCAGTTCACTAGCGGGGAACCAAGAGACCCAGTACTTC
few,TRBJ1-2,-,TRBV18,CASSPPSGANYGYTF,TGTGCCAGCTCACCCCCGTCGGGAGCTAACTATGGCTACACCTTC
-,TRBJ2-3,-,TRBV11-1,CASTLGNTDTQYF,TGTGCCAGCACCCTCGGGAACACAGATACGCAGTATTTT
many,TRBJ2-3,-,TRBV9,CASSGGGRTDTQYF,TGTGCCAGCAGCGGGGGGGGGCGCACAGATACGCAGTATTTT
-,TRBJ1-6,-,TRBV2,CASSDLVRAVSDSPLHF,TGTGCCAGCAGTGATTTAGTGAGGGCTGTCAGTGATTCACCCCTCCACTTT
-,TRBJ1-6,-,TRBV9,CASSTRWGGSPLHF,TGTGCCAGCAGCACACGCTGGGGAGGTTCACCCCTCCACTTT
-,TRBJ2-7,TRBD1,TRBV5-1,CASSLVAGGENEQYF,TGCGCCAGCAGCTTGGTCGCAGGGGGCGAAAACGAGCAGTACTTC
-,TRBJ2-7,-,TRBV2,CASSKRSYEQYF,TGTGCCAGCAGTAAGCGGTCCTACGAGCAGTACTTC
-,TRBJ2-1,-,TRBV10-2,CASSPTSNGEQFF,TGCGCCAGCAGTCCGACTAGTAACGGTGAGCAGTTCTTC
few,TRBJ1-2,-,TRBV7-9,CASSLVRGDGYTF,TGTGCCAGCAGCTTAGTTCGGGGGGATGGCTACACCTTC
few,TRBJ2-3,TRBD2,TRBV19,CASSTTPGGVVLTDTQYF,TGTGCCAGTAGTACCACCCCGGGAGGCGTGGTACTGACAGATACGCAGTATTTT
once,TRBJ1-3,TRBD1,TRBV15,CATSRGTGVGNTIYF,TGTGCCACCAGCAGAGGGACAGGGGTTGGAAACACCATATATTTT
-,TRBJ2-3,-,TRBV24-1,CATSETATDTQYF,TGTGCCACCAGTGAGACAGCCACAGATACGCAGTATTTT
-,TRBJ2-2,TRBD2,TRBV19,CATPSRRSGGPPNTGELFF,TGTGCCACCCCCAGCCGGAGAAGCGGGGGGCCCCCGAACACCGGGGAGCTGTTTTTT
-,TRBJ1-2,TRBD1,TRBV7-9,CASSPPGQIYGYTF,TGTGCCAGCAGCCCTCCGGGACAGATCTATGGCTACACCTTC
-,TRBJ1-3,-,TRBV7-2,CASSLVGQTGNTIYF,TGTGCCAGCAGCTTAGTGGGGCAGACTGGAAACACCATATATTTT
few,TRBJ2-3,-,TRBV10-3,CAIAAGQNTDTQYF,TGTGCCATCGCCGCGGGCCAGAACACAGATACGCAGTATTTT
-,TRBJ1-1,-,TRBV3-1/TRBV3-2,CASSQAVNTEAFF,TGTGCCAGCAGCCAAGCCGTAAACACTGAAGCTTTCTTT
once,TRBJ1-1,-,TRBV24-1,CATSDNGGGGTEAFF,TGTGCCACCAGTGATAACGGGGGAGGGGGGACTGAAGCTTTCTTT
-,TRBJ1-1,TRBD1,TRBV5-1,CASSLGTGKTEAFF,TGCGCCAGCAGCTTAGGGACAGGGAAGACTGAAGCTTTCTTT
-,TRBJ2-1,TRBD1,TRBV13,CASRSRTGYNEQFF,TGTGCCAGCAGATCCAGGACAGGGTACAATGAGCAGTTCTTC
-,TRBJ2-2,TRBD2,TRBV7-2,CASSALPGGNTGELFF,TGTGCCAGCAGCGCTCTCCCGGGGGGGAACACCGGGGAGCTGTTTTTT
few,TRBJ1-5,TRBD1,TRBV3-1/TRBV3-2,CASSQAGQGNQPQHF,TGTGCCAGCAGCCAAGCAGGACAGGGAAATCAGCCCCAGCATTTT
-,TRBJ1-2,-,TRBV7-2,CASSDSPLRGLNYGYTF,TGTGCCAGCAGTGACTCGCCCCTCCGGGGACTTAACTATGGCTACACCTTC
few,TRBJ2-3,TRBD2,TRBV3-1/TRBV3-2,CASSLLATDTQYF,TGTGCCAGCAGCCTACTAGCGACAGATACGCAGTATTTT
-,TRBJ1-5,-,TRBV7-2,CASSELPRTANQPQHF,TGTGCCAGCAGCGAATTACCTCGGACAGCGAATCAGCCCCAGCATTTT
-,TRBJ2-7,TRBD1,TRBV7-8,CASSLDQGTGSYEQYF,TGTGCCAGCAGCCTTGATCAAGGGACAGGGTCCTACGAGCAGTACTTC
-,TRBJ1-5,-,TRBV28,CATIGGEISNQPQHF,TGTGCCACCATTGGGGGGGAAATTAGCAATCAGCCCCAGCATTTT
-,TRBJ2-5,-,TRBV5-1,CASSLENYQETQYF,TGCGCCAGCAGCTTGGAGAACTACCAAGAGACCCAGTACTTC
-,TRBJ1-5,-,TRBV18,CASSPPPQSNQPQHF,TGTGCCAGCTCACCACCCCCGCAGAGCAATCAGCCCCAGCATTTT
-,TRBJ2-1,TRBD2,TRBV7-3,CASSPGGLVNEQFF,TGTGCCAGCAGCCCGGGGGGACTAGTGAATGAGCAGTTCTTC
-,TRBJ2-4,TRBD2,TRBV5-4,CASSLRGGRWSIQYF,TGTGCCAGCAGCTTGCGGGGGGGGAGGTGGTCCATTCAGTACTTC
-,TRBJ2-1,TRBD1,TRBV28,CASSPLTGSNEQFF,TGTGCCAGCAGTCCACTGACAGGGTCCAATGAGCAGTTCTTC
-,TRBJ1-2,-,TRBV19,CASSISAEGDYGYTF,TGTGCCAGTAGTATATCGGCGGAGGGAGACTATGGCTACACCTTC
once,TRBJ2-5,TRBD2,TRBV7-3,CASSPGQWEGETQYF,TGTGCCAGCAGCCCTGGGCAGTGGGAGGGGGAGACCCAGTACTTC
-,TRBJ2-5,-,TRBV11-2,CASSRVRGRETQYF,TGTGCCAGCAGCCGCGTTCGGGGAAGGGAGACCCAGTACTTC
-,TRBJ2-2,-,TRBV6-5,CASSYGSGTGELFF,TGTGCCAGCAGTTACGGTTCGGGGACCGGGGAGCTGTTTTTT
-,TRBJ2-5,TRBD2,TRBV7-3,CASSQAGGGETQYF,TGTGCCAGCAGCCAGGCGGGCGGGGGGGAGACCCAGTACTTC
once,TRBJ2-1,-,TRBV5-1,CASSLDVSVHRPYNEQFF,TGCGCCAGCTCCCTTGATGTGTCTGTCCACAGGCCCTACAATGAGCAGTTCTTC
few,TRBJ1-1,-,TRBV6-5,CASSQAGATSTEAFF,TGTGCCAGCAGCCAGGCGGGGGCGACTAGCACTGAAGCTTTCTTT
-,TRBJ2-3,TRBD1,TRBV14,CASSQDPGGADTQYF,TGTGCCAGCAGCCAAGATCCAGGGGGCGCAGATACGCAGTATTTT